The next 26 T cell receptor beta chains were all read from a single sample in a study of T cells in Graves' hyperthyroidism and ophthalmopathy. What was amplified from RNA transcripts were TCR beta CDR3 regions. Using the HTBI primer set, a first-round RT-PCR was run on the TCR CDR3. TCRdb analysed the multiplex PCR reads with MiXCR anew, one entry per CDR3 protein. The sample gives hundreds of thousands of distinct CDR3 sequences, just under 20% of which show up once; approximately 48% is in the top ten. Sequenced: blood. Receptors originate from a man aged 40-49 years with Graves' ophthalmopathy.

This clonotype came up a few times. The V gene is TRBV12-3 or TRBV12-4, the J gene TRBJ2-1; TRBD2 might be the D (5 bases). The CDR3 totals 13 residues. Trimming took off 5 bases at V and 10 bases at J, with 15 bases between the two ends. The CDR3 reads CASSPRWRGEQFF. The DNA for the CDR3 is TGTGCCAGCAGTCCCCGATGGAGAGGGGAGCAGTTCTTC.

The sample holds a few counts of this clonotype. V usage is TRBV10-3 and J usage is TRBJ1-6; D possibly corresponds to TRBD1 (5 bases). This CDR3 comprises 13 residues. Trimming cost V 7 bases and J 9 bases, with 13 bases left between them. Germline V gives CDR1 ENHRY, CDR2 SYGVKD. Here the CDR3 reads CAIMGGAGSPLHF. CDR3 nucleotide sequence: TGTGCCATCATGGGGGGTGCGGGTTCACCCCTCCACTTT.

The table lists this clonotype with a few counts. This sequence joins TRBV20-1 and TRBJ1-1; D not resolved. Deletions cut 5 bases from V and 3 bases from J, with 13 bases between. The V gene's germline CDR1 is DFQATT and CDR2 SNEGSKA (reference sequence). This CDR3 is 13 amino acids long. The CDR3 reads CSAVDWGDTEAFF. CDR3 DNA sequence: TGCAGTGCTGTCGATTGGGGAGACACTGAAGCTTTCTTT.

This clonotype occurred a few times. CDR3 nucleotide sequence: TGTGCCACCAGTGAAGACAGGGGTGCTCACAATGAGCAGTTCTTC. Amino acids: CATSEDRGAHNEQFF. The chain joins TRBV24-1 to TRBJ2-1; the match to TRBD1 covers 8 bases. Trimming took 4 bases from V and 5 from J; bases not matched to a gene: 6. This CDR3 comprises 15 residues. Germline-derived CDR1 and CDR2 are KGHDR and SFDVKD.

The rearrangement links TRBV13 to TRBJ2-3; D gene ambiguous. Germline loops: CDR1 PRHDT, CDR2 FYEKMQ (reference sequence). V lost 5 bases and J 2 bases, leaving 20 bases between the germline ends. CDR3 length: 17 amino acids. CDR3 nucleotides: TGTGCCAGCAGCGTCCGTCGAGTCCCCACACACACAGATACGCAGTATTTT. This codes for CASSVRRVPTHTDTQYF.

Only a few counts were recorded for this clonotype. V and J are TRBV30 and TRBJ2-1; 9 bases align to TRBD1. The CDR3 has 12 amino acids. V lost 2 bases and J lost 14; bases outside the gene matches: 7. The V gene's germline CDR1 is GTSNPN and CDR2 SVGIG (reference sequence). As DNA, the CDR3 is TGTGCCTGGAGTACAGGGGGCGGGCGGGAGTTCTTC. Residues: CAWSTGGGREFF.

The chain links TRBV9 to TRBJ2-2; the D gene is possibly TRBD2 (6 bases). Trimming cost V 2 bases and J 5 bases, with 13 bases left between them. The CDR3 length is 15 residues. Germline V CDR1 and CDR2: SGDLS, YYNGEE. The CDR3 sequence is CASSVWTKPTGELFF. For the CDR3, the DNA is TGTGCCAGCAGCGTTTGGACTAAACCTACCGGGGAGCTGTTTTTT. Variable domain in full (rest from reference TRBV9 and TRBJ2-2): DSGVTQTPKHLITATGQRVTLRCSPRSGDLSVYWYQQSLDQGLQFLIQYYNGEERAKGNILERFSAQQFPDLHSELNLSSLELGDSALYFCASSVWTKPTGELFFGEGSRLTVL.

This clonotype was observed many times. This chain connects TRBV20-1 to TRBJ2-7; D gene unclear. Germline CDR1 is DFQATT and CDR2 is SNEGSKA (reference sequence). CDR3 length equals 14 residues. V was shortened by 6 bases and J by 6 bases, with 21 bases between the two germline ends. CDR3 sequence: CSASRVTPPGEQYF. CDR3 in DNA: TGCAGTGCAAGTAGGGTCACCCCTCCGGGCGAGCAGTACTTC.

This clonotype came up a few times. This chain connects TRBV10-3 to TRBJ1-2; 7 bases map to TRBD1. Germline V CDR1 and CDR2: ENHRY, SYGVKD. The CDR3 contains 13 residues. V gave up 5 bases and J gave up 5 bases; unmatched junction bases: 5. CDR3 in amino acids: CAISRQGEYGYTF. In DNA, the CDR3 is TGTGCCATCAGTCGACAGGGTGAATATGGCTACACCTTC.

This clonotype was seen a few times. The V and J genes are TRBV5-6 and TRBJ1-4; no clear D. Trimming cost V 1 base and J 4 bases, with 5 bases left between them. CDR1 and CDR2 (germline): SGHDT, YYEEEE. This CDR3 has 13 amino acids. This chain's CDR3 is CASSLNLNEKLFF. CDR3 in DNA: TGTGCCAGCAGCTTGAATCTTAATGAAAAACTGTTTTTT.

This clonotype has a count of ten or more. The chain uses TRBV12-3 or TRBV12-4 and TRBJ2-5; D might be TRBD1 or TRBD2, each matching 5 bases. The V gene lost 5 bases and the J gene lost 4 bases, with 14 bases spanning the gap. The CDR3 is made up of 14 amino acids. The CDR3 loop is CASSLGTARETQYF. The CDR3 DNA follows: TGTGCCAGCAGTCTGGGGACGGCCCGAGAGACCCAGTACTTC.

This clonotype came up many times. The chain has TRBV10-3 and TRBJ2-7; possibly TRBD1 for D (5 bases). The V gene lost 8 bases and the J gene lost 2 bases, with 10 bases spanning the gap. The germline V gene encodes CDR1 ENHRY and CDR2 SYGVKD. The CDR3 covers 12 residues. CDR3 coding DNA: TGTGCCATCGGAACAGGCGCCTACGAGCAGTACTTC. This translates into CAIGTGAYEQYF.

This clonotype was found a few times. CDR3 sequence: CASSSGGLQPQHF. DNA of the CDR3: TGTGCCAGTAGTAGTGGTGGGCTTCAGCCCCAGCATTTT. The rearrangement uses TRBV19 and TRBJ1-5; D gene ambiguous. Between the trimmed V and J ends, which lost 4 bases and 6 bases, there was a span of 10 bases. Germline lookup yields CDR1 LNHDA and CDR2 SQIVND (reference sequence). The CDR3 has 13 amino acids. The full variable domain, its missing parts supplied by reference TRBV19 and TRBJ1-5, is DGGITQSPKYLFRKEGQNVTLSCEQNLNHDAMYWYRQDPGQGLRLIYYSQIVNDFQKGDIAEGYSVSREKKESFPLTVTSAQKNPTAFYLCASSSGGLQPQHFGDGTRLSIL.

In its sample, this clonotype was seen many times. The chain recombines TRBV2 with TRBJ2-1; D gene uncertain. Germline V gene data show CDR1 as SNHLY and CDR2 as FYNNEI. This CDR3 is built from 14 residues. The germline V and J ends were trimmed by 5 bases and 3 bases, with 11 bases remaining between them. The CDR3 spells CASSLENIYNEQFF. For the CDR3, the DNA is TGTGCCAGCAGTCTAGAAAATATCTACAATGAGCAGTTCTTC.

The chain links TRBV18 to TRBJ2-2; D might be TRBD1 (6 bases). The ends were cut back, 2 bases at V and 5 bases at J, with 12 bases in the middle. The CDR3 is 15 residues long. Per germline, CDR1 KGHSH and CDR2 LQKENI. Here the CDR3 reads CASSPRTDLTGELFF. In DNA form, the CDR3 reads TGTGCCAGCTCACCAAGGACAGATTTGACCGGGGAGCTGTTTTTT. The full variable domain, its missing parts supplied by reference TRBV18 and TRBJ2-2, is NAGVMQNPRHLVRRRGQEARLRCSPMKGHSHVYWYRQLPEEGLKFMVYLQKENIIDESGMPKERFSAEFPKEGPSILRIQQVVRGDSAAYFCASSPRTDLTGELFFGEGSRLTVL.

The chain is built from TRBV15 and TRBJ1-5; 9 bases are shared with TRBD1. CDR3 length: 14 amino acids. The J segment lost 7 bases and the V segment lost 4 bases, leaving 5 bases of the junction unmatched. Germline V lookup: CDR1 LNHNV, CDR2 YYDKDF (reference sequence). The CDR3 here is CATSIRQGGQPQHF. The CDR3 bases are TGTGCCACCAGCATAAGACAGGGGGGGCAGCCCCAGCATTTT.

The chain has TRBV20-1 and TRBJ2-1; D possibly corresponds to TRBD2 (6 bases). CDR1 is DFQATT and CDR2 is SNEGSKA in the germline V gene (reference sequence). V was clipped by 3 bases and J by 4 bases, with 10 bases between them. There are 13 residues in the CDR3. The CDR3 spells CSASSGPYNEQFF. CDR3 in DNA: TGCAGTGCTAGTAGCGGACCTTACAATGAGCAGTTCTTC.

The CDR3 region is CASSNSGSSYNEQFF. The CDR3, as DNA: TGTGCCAGTAGCAACTCAGGGAGCTCCTACAATGAGCAGTTCTTC. This chain links TRBV19 with TRBJ2-1; TRBD1 or TRBD2 may be the D gene (5 bases each). V dropped 6 bases and J dropped 0 bases, with 12 bases sitting between them. Germline values: CDR1 LNHDA, CDR2 SQIVND (reference sequence). The CDR3 is 15 residues long.

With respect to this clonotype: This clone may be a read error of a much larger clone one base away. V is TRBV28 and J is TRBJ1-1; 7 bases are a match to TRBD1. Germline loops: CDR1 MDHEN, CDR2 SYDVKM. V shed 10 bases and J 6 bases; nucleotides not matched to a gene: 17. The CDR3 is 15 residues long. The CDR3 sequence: CATWDSGHYSPEAFF. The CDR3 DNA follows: TGTGCCACCTGGGACAGTGGGCATTACTCGCCTGAAGCTTTCTTT.

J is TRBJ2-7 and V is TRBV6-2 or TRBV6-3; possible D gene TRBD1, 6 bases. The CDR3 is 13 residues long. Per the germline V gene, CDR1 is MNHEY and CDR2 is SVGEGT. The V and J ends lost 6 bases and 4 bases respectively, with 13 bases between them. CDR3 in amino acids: CASRPAGEYEQYF. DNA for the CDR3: TGTGCCAGCAGGCCGGCAGGGGAATACGAGCAGTACTTC.

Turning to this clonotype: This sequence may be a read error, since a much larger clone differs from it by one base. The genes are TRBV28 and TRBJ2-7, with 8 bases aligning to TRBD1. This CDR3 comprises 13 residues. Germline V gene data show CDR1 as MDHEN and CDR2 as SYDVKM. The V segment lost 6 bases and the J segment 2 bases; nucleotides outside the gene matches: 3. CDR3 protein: CASRLGQAYEQYF. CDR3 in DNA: TGTGCCAGCAGGTTGGGACAGGCCTACGAGCAGTACTTC.

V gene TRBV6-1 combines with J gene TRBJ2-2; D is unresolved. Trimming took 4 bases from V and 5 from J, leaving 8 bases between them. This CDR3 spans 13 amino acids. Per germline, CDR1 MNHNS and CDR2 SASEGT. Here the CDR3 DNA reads TGTGCCAGCAGTGTAATGGGGACCGGGGAGCTGTTTTTT. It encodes CASSVMGTGELFF.

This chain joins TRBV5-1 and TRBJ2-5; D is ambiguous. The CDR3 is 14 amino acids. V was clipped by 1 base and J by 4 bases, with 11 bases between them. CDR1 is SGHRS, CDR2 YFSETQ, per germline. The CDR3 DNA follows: TGCGCCAGCAGCTTGCGTGGGAATGCAGAGACCCAGTACTTC. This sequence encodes CASSLRGNAETQYF.

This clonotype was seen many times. CDR3 sequence (DNA): TGTGCCAGCAGTTTGTCCGGGGAGCTGTTTTTT. This translates into CASSLSGELFF. The V and J genes are TRBV27 and TRBJ2-2; D is ambiguous. The germline gives CDR1 MNHEY, CDR2 SMNVEV (reference sequence). This CDR3 region has 11 residues. Trimming removed 3 bases from V and 6 bases from J, with 2 bases in between.

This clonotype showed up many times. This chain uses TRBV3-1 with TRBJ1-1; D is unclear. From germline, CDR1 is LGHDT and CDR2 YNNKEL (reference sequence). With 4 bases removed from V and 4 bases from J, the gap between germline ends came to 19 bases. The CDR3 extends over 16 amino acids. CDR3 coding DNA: TGTGCCAGCAGCCGAGGACCGGGTCCTCAGGCCACTGAAGCTTTCTTT. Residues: CASSRGPGPQATEAFF.

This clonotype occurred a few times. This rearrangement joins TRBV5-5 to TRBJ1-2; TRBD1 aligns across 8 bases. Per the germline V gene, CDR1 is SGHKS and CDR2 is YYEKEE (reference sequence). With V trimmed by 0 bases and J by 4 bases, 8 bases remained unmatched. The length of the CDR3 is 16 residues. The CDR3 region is CASSLVGTGVGYGYTF. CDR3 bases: TGTGCCAGCAGCTTGGTGGGGACAGGAGTTGGCTATGGCTACACCTTC.